This T cell receptor beta chain was retrieved from a study of CD8 T cells in ankylosing spondylitis. Study-level results: As for the disease-linked clones, they showed a CD8+ phenotype and occurred at relatively low frequencies in peripheral blood. Typical of ankylosing spondylitis blood, it appeared, was a TCR beta motif of eight highly homologous variants. Reports of some motif variants in reactive arthritis synovial fluid and blood predate this one. As reported, disease-linked clones showed significant enrichment in matched ankylosing spondylitis synovial fluid.

V was cut by 3 bases and J by 0 bases, with 9 bases left in between. The CDR3 covers 14 residues. This clonotype was counted only a few times. What it binds is unknown. It was by quantitative 5'-RACE with molecular barcodes that TCR beta libraries were made. TCRdb re-derived calls from the 5' RACE reads in MiXCR, one entry per CDR3 protein. The table shows fewer than 400,000 distinct CDR3 sequences, with 7% to 9% occurring only once. The sequenced material came from blood, either unsorted or a sorted T cell fraction (not recorded which). The chain recombines TRBV12-3 or TRBV12-4 with TRBJ2-7; maybe TRBD2 (5 bases). The TCR sequence derives from a male donor with ankylosing spondylitis. CDR3 sequence (DNA): TGTGCCAGCAGTTTGGGAGTAAACTCCTACGAGCAGTACTTC. As protein: CASSLGVNSYEQYF.